A single sample gave rise to the 2 T cell receptor beta chains below, sequenced in a study of CD4 T cells in relation to SARS-CoV-2 and coronaviruses (dated by TCRdb to the early 2020s). CD4+ T cells from unexposed donors were collected before the COVID-19 pandemic (2011-2018). Following 10 days of culture, the EasySep CD4+ T cell isolation kit was used to isolate CD4+ T cells. Library method: the immunoSEQ multiplex PCR assay. Here the immuneACCESS table is served through TCRdb, limited to in-frame sequences with V and J called. Missing clones are a known gap in these copies; in checked studies unresolved V genes cover under half, and the rest lacks a known reason. The sample table shows fewer than 25,000 clones, and just under 70% are seen once. Around 20% of the sample is held by the ten biggest clonotypes. What these receptors recognize is not known. Sequenced: CD4+ T cells from PBMCs, cultured in vitro. These receptor sequences come from a human donor in good health.

This clone was observed a few times. As the CDR3 is not closed by the conserved phenylalanine or tryptophan, this likely results from a read error. It is unclear where the CDR3 begins or ends on the DNA, so no DNA is shown, and the CDR3 is as TCRdb lists it. The chain uses TRBV3-1 (or the pseudogene TRBV3-2) and TRBJ2-7; the table's D call of TRBD2 was not tested on the DNA. Termini included, the CDR3 measures 15 amino acids. The germline CDR1 and CDR2 sequences are LGHDT and YNNKEL (reference sequence). Here the CDR3 reads CASSQGPGLAGGRKI.

The rearrangement links TRBV3-1 (or the pseudogene TRBV3-2) to TRBJ1-2; 9 bases are a match to TRBD1. CDR3 length: 16 amino acids. The J segment lost 4 bases and the V segment lost 1 base, leaving 7 bases of the junction unmatched. The germline CDR1 and CDR2 sequences are LGHDT and YNNKEL (reference sequence). CDR3 DNA sequence: TGTGCCAGCAGCCAAGCCGGGACAGGGAGCGTCTATGGCTACACCTTC. This translates into CASSQAGTGSVYGYTF.